This entry concerns a single T cell receptor (beta chain). The target antigen is unknown. This entry is derived from a study of cytomegalovirus exposure and HLA in healthy donors. Overall study findings and caveats: In terms of immune exposure information, only CMV serostatus was available. Analysis was carried out at a later point, and it linked a missense DCLRE1C variant to TCR beta V- and J-gene trimming. Overall, under 200 TCR beta chains were annotated as cytomegalovirus-associated. In an earlier analysis, most TCR beta V segments were productive about 87% or about 30% of the time.

Use of 60 Vbeta and 13 Jbeta primers characterized the PCR. Assay used: immunoSEQ multiplex PCR; TCRdb lists only in-frame clones, some missing. The table for this sample gives around 140,000 clones. Germline loops: CDR1 SQVTM, CDR2 ANQGSEA. V gave up 6 bases and J gave up 7 bases, with 18 bases separating them. CDR3 size: 13 residues. The sequenced material came from PBMCs. The receptor was isolated from a woman aged 40 to 50 in good health and CMV-seronegative. The rearrangement uses TRBV29-1 and TRBJ1-2; TRBD1 might be the D (5 bases). CDR3 sequence reads: CSVVGLGGGGYTF. CDR3 nucleotide sequence: TGCAGCGTCGTGGGACTAGGAGGCGGTGGCTACACCTTC.